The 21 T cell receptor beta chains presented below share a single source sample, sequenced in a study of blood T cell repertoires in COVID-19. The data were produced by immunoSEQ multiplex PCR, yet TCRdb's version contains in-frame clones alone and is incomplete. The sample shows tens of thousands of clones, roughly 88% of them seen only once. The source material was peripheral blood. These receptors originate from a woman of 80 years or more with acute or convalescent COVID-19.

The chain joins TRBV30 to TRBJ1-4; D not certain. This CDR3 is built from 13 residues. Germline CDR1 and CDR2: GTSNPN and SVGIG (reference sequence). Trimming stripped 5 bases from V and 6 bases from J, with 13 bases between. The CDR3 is CAWHQASDEKLFF. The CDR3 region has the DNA TGTGCCTGGCATCAGGCGTCGGATGAAAAACTGTTTTTT.

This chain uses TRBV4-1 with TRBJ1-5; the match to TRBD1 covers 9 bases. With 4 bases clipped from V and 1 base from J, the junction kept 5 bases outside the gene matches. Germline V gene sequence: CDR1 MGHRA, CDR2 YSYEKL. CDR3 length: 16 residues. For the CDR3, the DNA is TGCGCCAGCAGCCGGACAGGGGTAACCAGCAATCAGCCCCAGCATTTT. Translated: CASSRTGVTSNQPQHF.

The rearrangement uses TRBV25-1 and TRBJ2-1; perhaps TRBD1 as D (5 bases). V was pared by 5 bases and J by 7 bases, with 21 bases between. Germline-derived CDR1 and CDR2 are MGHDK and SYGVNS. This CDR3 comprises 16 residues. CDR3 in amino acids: CASSKSPVRAGNEQFF. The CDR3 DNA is TGTGCCAGCAGTAAAAGCCCCGTCAGGGCTGGGAATGAGCAGTTCTTC. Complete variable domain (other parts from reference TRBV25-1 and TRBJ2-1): EADIYQTPRYLVIGTGKKITLECSQTMGHDKMYWYQQDPGMELHLIHYSYGVNSTEKGDLSSESTVSRIRTEHFPLTLESARPSHTSQYLCASSKSPVRAGNEQFFGPGTRLTVL.

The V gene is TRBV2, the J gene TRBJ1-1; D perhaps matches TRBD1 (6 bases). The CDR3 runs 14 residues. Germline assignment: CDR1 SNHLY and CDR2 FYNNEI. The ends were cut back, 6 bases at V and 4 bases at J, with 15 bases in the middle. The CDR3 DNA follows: TGTGCCAGCAGCGTACAGGGTGCGTTCACTGAAGCTTTCTTT. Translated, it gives CASSVQGAFTEAFF.

The CDR3 is CASSVGSGGWETQYF. CDR3 nucleotides: TGTGCCAGCAGCGTTGGTAGCGGGGGGTGGGAGACCCAGTACTTC. This chain links TRBV7-2 with TRBJ2-5; TRBD2 matches at 10 bases. Germline V lookup: CDR1 SGHTA, CDR2 FQGNSA. The CDR3 totals 15 residues. V trimming: 5 bases; J trimming: 5 bases; junction bases outside the gene matches: 8.

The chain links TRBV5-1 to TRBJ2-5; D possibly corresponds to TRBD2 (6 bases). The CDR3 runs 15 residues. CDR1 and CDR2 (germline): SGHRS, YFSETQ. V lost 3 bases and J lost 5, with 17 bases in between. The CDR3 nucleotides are TGCGCCAGCAGCTGGCGGGATCGGGAACAGGAGACCCAGTACTTC. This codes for CASSWRDREQETQYF.

The CDR3 region has the DNA TGTGCCACCAGCTCGGAAGGGACTGGCGGCAATCAGCCCCAGCATTTT. Amino acids: CATSSEGTGGNQPQHF. This chain connects TRBV15 to TRBJ1-5, with D perhaps matching TRBD1 (5 bases). Trimming took off 5 bases at V and 2 bases at J, with 16 bases between the two ends. The CDR3 covers 16 residues. Germline CDR1 and CDR2: LNHNV and YYDKDF (reference sequence).

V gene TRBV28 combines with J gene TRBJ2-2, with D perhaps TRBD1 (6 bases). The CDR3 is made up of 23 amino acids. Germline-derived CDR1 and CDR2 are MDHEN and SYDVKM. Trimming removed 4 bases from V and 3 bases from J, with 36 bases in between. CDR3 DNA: TGTGCCAGCAGTTCGGCAGGGGCGGCGGCTCTTTCCCTCATAGGCGGATACACCGGGGAGCTGTTTTTT. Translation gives CASSSAGAAALSLIGGYTGELFF.

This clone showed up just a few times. The CDR3 loop is CASSLAASGRSYNEQFF. The CDR3 DNA reads as TGTGCCAGCAGTTTAGCGGCTAGCGGGAGGTCCTACAATGAGCAGTTCTTC. The J gene is TRBJ2-1, the V gene TRBV28, with TRBD2 matching 11 bases. The V segment lost 2 bases and the J segment 1 base; nucleotides outside the gene matches: 4. Germline V gives CDR1 MDHEN, CDR2 SYDVKM. CDR3 length: 17 residues.

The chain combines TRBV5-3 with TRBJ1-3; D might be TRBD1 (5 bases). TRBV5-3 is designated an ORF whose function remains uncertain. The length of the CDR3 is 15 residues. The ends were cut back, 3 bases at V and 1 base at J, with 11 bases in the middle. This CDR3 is CARSSARTSGNTIYF. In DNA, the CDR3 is TGTGCCAGAAGCTCCGCTCGGACATCTGGAAACACCATATATTTT.

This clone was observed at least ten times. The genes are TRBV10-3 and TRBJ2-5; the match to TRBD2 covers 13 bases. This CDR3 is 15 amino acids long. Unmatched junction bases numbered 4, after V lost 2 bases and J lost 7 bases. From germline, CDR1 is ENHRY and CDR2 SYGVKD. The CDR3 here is CAISEGLAGVGTQYF. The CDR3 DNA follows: TGTGCCATCAGTGAGGGACTAGCGGGGGTAGGGACCCAGTACTTC.

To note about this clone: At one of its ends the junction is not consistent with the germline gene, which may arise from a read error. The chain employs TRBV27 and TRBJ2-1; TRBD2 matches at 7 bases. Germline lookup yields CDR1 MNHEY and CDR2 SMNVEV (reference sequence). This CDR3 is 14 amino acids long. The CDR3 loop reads CASTQRENYNEQFF. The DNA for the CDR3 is TGTGCGAGCACTCAGCGGGAAAACTACAATGAGCAGTTCTTC.

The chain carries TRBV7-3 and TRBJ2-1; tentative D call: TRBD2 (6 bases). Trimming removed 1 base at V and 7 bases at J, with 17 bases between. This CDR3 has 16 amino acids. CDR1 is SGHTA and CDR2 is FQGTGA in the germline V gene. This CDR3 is CASSLNGWEERNEQFF. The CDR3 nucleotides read TGTGCCAGCAGCTTAAATGGGTGGGAGGAGCGGAATGAGCAGTTCTTC.

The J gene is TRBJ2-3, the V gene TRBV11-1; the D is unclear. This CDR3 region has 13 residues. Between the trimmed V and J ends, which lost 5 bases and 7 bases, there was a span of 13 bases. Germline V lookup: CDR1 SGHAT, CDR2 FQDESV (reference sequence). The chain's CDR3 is CASSDPLVNTQYF. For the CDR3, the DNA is TGTGCCAGCAGCGATCCCCTAGTCAATACGCAGTATTTT.

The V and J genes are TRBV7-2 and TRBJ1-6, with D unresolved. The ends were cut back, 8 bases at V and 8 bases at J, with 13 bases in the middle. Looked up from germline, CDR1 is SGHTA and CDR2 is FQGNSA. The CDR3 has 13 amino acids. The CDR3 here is CASELVADSPLHF. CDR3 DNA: TGTGCCAGCGAGCTGGTTGCGGATTCACCCCTCCACTTT.

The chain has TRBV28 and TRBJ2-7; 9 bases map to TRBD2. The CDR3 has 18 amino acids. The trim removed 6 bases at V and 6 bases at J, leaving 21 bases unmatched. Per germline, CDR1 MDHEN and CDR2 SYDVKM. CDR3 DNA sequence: TGTGCCAGCAGCCCCGGCTCTAGGGGCGGGAGGGCTTCTGGCGAGCAGTACTTC. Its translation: CASSPGSRGGRASGEQYF.

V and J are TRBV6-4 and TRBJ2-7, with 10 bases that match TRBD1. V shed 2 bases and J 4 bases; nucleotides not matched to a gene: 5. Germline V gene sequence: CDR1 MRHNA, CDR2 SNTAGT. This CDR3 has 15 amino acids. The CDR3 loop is CASSDLTGGEYEQYF. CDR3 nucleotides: TGTGCCAGCAGTGACCTGACAGGGGGCGAGTACGAGCAGTACTTC.

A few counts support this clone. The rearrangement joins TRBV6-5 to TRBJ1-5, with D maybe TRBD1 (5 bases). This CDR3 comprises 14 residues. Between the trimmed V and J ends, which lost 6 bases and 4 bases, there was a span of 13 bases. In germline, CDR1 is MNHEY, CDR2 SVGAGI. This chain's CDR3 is CASSLRQTNQPQHF. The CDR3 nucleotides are TGTGCCAGCAGCCTTAGACAGACTAATCAGCCCCAGCATTTT.

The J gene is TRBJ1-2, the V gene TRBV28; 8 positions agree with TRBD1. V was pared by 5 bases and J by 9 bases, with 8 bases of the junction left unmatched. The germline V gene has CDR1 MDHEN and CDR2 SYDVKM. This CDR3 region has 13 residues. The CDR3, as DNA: TGTGCCAGCAGTCTCCCGGACAGGGAGAGCTACACCTTC. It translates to CASSLPDRESYTF.

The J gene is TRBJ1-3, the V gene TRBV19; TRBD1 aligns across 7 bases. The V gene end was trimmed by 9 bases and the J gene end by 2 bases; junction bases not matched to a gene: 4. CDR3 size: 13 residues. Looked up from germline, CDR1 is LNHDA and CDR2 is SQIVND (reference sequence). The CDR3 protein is CASTGATGNTIYF. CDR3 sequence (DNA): TGTGCCAGCACAGGGGCCACTGGAAACACCATATATTTT. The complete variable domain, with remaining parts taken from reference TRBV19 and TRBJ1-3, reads DGGITQSPKYLFRKEGQNVTLSCEQNLNHDAMYWYRQDPGQGLRLIYYSQIVNDFQKGDIAEGYSVSREKKESFPLTVTSAQKNPTAFYLCASTGATGNTIYFGEGSWLTVV.

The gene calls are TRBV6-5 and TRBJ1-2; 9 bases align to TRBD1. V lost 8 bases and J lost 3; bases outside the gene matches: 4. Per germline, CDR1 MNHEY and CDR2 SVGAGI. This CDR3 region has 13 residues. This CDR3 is CASGGQGDYGYTF. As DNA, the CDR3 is TGTGCCAGCGGGGGACAGGGAGACTATGGCTACACCTTC.